This T cell receptor beta chain was sequenced during a study of T cell responses to AZD1222 COVID-19 vaccine. This table comes from immunoSEQ multiplex PCR, and its TCRdb copy is limited to in-frame clones, with some not included. The sample lists 100,000 to 150,000 clones; over 85% were seen once. The germline V gene has CDR1 SGHTA and CDR2 FQGTGA. The CDR3 contains 13 residues. Trimming took off 2 bases at V and 5 bases at J, with 9 bases between the two ends. This sample comprised peripheral blood, obtained 28 days after the second AZD1222 dose. V and J are TRBV7-3 and TRBJ2-5; D not certain. The source of this sequence is an adult who received the AZD1222 COVID-19 vaccine. This CDR3 reads CASSLGPVETQYF. The CDR3 DNA reads as TGTGCCAGCAGCTTAGGCCCCGTGGAGACCCAGTACTTC.